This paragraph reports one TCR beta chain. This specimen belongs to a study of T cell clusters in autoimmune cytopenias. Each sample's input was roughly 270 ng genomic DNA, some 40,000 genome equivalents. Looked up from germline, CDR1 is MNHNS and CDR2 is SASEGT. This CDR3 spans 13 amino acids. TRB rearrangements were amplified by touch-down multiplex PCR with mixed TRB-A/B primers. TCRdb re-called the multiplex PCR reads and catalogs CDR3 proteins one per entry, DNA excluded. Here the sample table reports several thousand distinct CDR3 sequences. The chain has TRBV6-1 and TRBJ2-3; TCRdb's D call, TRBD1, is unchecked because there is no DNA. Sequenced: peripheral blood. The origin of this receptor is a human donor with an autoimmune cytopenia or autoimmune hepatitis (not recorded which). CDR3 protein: CATWDRATDTQYF.